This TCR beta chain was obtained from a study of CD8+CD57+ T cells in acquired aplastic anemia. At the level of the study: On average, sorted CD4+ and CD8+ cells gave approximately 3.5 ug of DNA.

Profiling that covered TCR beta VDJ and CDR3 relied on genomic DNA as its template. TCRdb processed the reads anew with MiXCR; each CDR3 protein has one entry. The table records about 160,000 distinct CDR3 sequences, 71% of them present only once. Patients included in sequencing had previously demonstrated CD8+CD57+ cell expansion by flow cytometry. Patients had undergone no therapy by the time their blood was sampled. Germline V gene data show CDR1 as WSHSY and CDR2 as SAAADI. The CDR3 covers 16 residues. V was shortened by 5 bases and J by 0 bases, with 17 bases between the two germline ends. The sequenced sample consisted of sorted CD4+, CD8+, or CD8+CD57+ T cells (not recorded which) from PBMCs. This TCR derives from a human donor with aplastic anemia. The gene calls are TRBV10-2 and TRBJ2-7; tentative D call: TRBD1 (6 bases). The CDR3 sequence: CASSQIRGDPSYEQYF. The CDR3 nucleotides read TGCGCCAGCAGTCAGATCAGGGGAGACCCCTCCTACGAGCAGTACTTC.